The rows below give T cell receptor beta chains drawn from one sample of a study of shared clonotypes between healthy human individuals. Data came from immunoSEQ multiplex PCR; TCRdb stores just in-frame clones and leaves some out. The data hold 1.5 million to 2.5 million clones, with around 96% observed a single time. The source material was naive CD8+ T cells sorted from blood. These receptors were taken from a man younger than 35 in good health. CDR3s include the opening cysteine and the closing phenylalanine or tryptophan. Fields, in order: D gene, clone size, J gene, V gene, CDR3 DNA, CDR3 protein. A D gene is named only where the DNA matches it firmly. Rows may omit the clone size; those that give it use once, few, many or a size class.

TRBD2	-	TRBJ2-7	TRBV11-2	TGTGCCAGCAGCTCGGGGACTAGCGGGTTCTACGAGCAGTACTTC	CASSSGTSGFYEQYF
-	-	TRBJ2-5	TRBV5-4	TGTGCCAGCAGCTTGGTAGGGGACACAGAGACCCAGTACTTC	CASSLVGDTETQYF
TRBD1	-	TRBJ2-7	TRBV4-1	TGCGCCAGCAGCCAAGATCCTAGGACAGGGCAAAGCTCCTACGAGCAGTACTTC	CASSQDPRTGQSSYEQYF
-	-	TRBJ2-7	TRBV2	TGTGCCAGCAGTGAAGGGGCGGCTTACGAGCAGTACTTC	CASSEGAAYEQYF
-	-	TRBJ2-7	TRBV14	TGTGCCAGCAGCAAAGGGACCGTACCCTACGAGCAGTACTTC	CASSKGTVPYEQYF
TRBD1	-	TRBJ2-1	TRBV6-4	TGTGCCGGAGCATTAGGACAGGGTCCTTCCAATGAGCAGTTCTTC	CAGALGQGPSNEQFF
-	-	TRBJ1-5	TRBV4-3	TGCGCCAGCAGTCTGGAGGAGAATCAGCCCCAGCATTTT	CASSLEENQPQHF
-	-	TRBJ1-2	TRBV7-9	TGTGCCAGCACCCCAGACAGAGATGGCTACACCTTC	CASTPDRDGYTF
-	-	TRBJ1-1	TRBV20-1	TGCAGTGCTGGGGCCGGTGAAGCTTTCTTT	CSAGAGEAFF
TRBD2	-	TRBJ2-3	TRBV6-1	TGTGCCAGCAGTGAATGGACTAGCGGATCTAGCACAGATACGCAGTATTTT	CASSEWTSGSSTDTQYF
TRBD2	-	TRBJ2-3	TRBV18	TGTGCCAGCCCCGAAGAGGTAGCGGGGGTTACCACAGATACGCAGTATTTT	CASPEEVAGVTTDTQYF
-	-	TRBJ1-1	TRBV11-2	TGTGCCAGCACCCAACAGACGAACACTGAAGCTTTCTTT	CASTQQTNTEAFF
-	-	TRBJ2-7	TRBV27	TGTGCCAGCAGTTATGGGGGGTCCTACGAGCAGTACTTC	CASSYGGSYEQYF
TRBD2	-	TRBJ2-1	TRBV6-5	TGTGCCAGCAGTTATCGCACTAGCGGTGACAATGAGCAGTTCTTC	CASSYRTSGDNEQFF
-	-	TRBJ2-7	TRBV6-5	TGTGCCAGCAGTTACTCGTTAATGGTTCCTACGTGGGAGCAGTACTTC	CASSYSLMVPTWEQYF
TRBD1	-	TRBJ2-1	TRBV2	TGTGCCAGCAGTGATTCGGTGAGAGTGATCGGGACAGGGGACGACAATGAGCAGTTCTTC	CASSDSVRVIGTGDDNEQFF
-	-	TRBJ2-7	TRBV11-2	TGTGCCAGCAGCTTAGATCGGGGTGCTTACGAGCAGTACTTC	CASSLDRGAYEQYF
TRBD1	once	TRBJ2-1	TRBV10-1	TGCGCCAGCAGTGAGTTGGCCCGGACAGGGGAGGCTGGTGAGCAGTTCTTC	CASSELARTGEAGEQFF
TRBD2	-	TRBJ2-7	TRBV4-2	TGTGCCAGCAGCCTCACTAGCGGACCCTACGAGCAGTACTTC	CASSLTSGPYEQYF
TRBD2	-	TRBJ2-7	TRBV9	TGTGCCAGCAGCGTAAGAGGACTAGCGGGCCACGAGCAGTACTTC	CASSVRGLAGHEQYF
-	once	TRBJ2-5	TRBV7-9	TGTGCCAGCAGCATATTCGGGGGAGGACAAGAGACCCAGTACTTC	CASSIFGGGQETQYF
-	-	TRBJ1-1	TRBV2	TGTGCCAGCAGTGAAGTAGGTTTGAACACTGAAGCTTTCTTT	CASSEVGLNTEAFF
-	-	TRBJ1-4	TRBV28	TGTGCCAGCCAGGGAAGGGGGGTTCTGAGTGAAAAACTGTTTTTT	CASQGRGVLSEKLFF
-	once	TRBJ1-2	TRBV5-1	TGCGCCAGCAGCTTGGCGGGTCAGGGACATAACTATGGCTACACCTTC	CASSLAGQGHNYGYTF
-	-	TRBJ2-2	TRBV7-9	TGTGCCAGCAGCCCGACCGGGGAGCTGTTTTTT	CASSPTGELFF
-	-	TRBJ2-7	TRBV5-6	TGTGCCAGCAGCTTGCTGGAACAAATCTACGAGCAGTACTTC	CASSLLEQIYEQYF
TRBD2	-	TRBJ2-1	TRBV5-1	TGCGCCAGCAGCCCCGGGACTAGCGGTACCTACAATGAGCAGTTCTTC	CASSPGTSGTYNEQFF
-	-	TRBJ2-2	TRBV7-9	TGTGCCAGCACCCCCCAGGCCATGATTTGGACCGGGGAGCTGTTTTTT	CASTPQAMIWTGELFF
TRBD1	-	TRBJ2-5	TRBV2	TGTGCCAGCAGTGGGGGTACAGGGGACCCCCGGGGGACCCAGTACTTC	CASSGGTGDPRGTQYF
TRBD1	-	TRBJ2-5	TRBV6-5	TGTGCCAGCAGCGCAGGGGGTCGGGAGACCCAGTACTTC	CASSAGGRETQYF
-	-	TRBJ2-7	TRBV5-8	TGTGCCAGCAGCTTACGACAGGCATCCTCCTACGAGCAGTACTTC	CASSLRQASSYEQYF
TRBD2	-	TRBJ2-1	TRBV7-9	TGTGCCAGCAGCTCGTTAGCGGGAGAACTTAGGAATGAGCAGTTCTTC	CASSSLAGELRNEQFF
-	-	TRBJ2-7	TRBV2	TGTGCCAGCAGTGAAGGCCTTTTTGGCCTTGGGGACGAGCAGTACTTC	CASSEGLFGLGDEQYF
-	-	TRBJ1-2	TRBV6-5	TGTGCCAGCAGTTCCGGGGCCCTCCTTTATGGCTACACCTTC	CASSSGALLYGYTF
-	-	TRBJ1-1	TRBV30	TGTGCCTGGAGCTCGACAGTTAACACTGAAGCTTTCTTT	CAWSSTVNTEAFF
-	-	TRBJ2-5	TRBV7-9	TGTGCCAGCAGTCGAGGCCGGGGCCGCCAAGAGACCCAGTACTTC	CASSRGRGRQETQYF
TRBD1	-	TRBJ1-2	TRBV19	TGTGCCAGTAGGGTCACCGGGACAGTCAGCTTTTGGAGGTATGGCTACACCTTC	CASRVTGTVSFWRYGYTF
-	-	TRBJ2-7	TRBV7-9	TGTGCCAGCAGCTTAGGTGCGGGAAGCTCCTACGAGCAGTACTTC	CASSLGAGSSYEQYF
-	-	TRBJ1-2	TRBV5-4	TGTGCCAGTAAGGACGCCCCCTCTAACTATGGCTACACCTTC	CASKDAPSNYGYTF
TRBD1	-	TRBJ1-6	TRBV4-1	TGCGCCAGCAGCCAAGTACAGGGGTCGAATTCACCCCTCCACTTT	CASSQVQGSNSPLHF
-	-	TRBJ2-6	TRBV25-1	TGTGCCAGCAGTGAACGGGGGACATACTCTGGGGCCAACGTCCTGACTTTC	CASSERGTYSGANVLTF
-	-	TRBJ2-5	TRBV5-4	TGTGCCAGCAGCGGTGGACTGGGCCCAGAGACCCAGTACTTC	CASSGGLGPETQYF
-	-	TRBJ2-7	TRBV5-4	TGTGCCAGCAGCGGGGACCCAAGTGGCTACGAGCAGTACTTC	CASSGDPSGYEQYF
-	-	TRBJ1-1	TRBV7-2	TGTGCCAGCAGCTTAGGATGGGGGCTAGGCACTGAAGCTTTCTTT	CASSLGWGLGTEAFF
TRBD1	-	TRBJ1-1	TRBV7-8	TGTGCCAGCAGCTGGGGACCAGGGGGGATCACTGAAGCTTTCTTT	CASSWGPGGITEAFF
-	-	TRBJ2-7	TRBV7-2	TGTGCCAGCAGCTTAGGCGTCAGGTGGGGTCCGGAGTACGAGCAGTACTTC	CASSLGVRWGPEYEQYF
-	-	TRBJ1-1	TRBV5-1	TGCGCCAGCAGGTCCGACTTGAACACTGAAGCTTTCTTT	CASRSDLNTEAFF